The clone carrying this T cell receptor (beta chain) was detected many times. What it binds is not known. The data were obtained in a study of T cells in Graves' hyperthyroidism and ophthalmopathy. Study-wide background: Peripheral blood was taken when the disease was first diagnosed, before any treatment began. Study-wide results and limits: Ophthalmopathy was separated from stable hyperthyroidism by a 13 V-J model.

Trimming at V came to 5 bases and at J to 3 bases, leaving 5 bases not matched to a gene. The CDR3 is 14 amino acids. Researchers amplified the TCR beta CDR3 regions from RNA transcripts. The HTBI set primed first-round TCR CDR3 RT-PCR. TCRdb called the multiplex PCR reads again in MiXCR, with one record for every CDR3 protein. In the table there are approximately 400,000 distinct CDR3 sequences, around 14% of which are singletons. Fresh 10 ml peripheral blood yielded PBMCs. The sample was blood. The chain links TRBV12-3 or TRBV12-4 to TRBJ2-7, with 9 bases that match TRBD2. The source of this sequence is a woman aged 18-29 years with Graves' hyperthyroidism. In DNA, the CDR3 is TGTGCCAGCAGTCGTAGCGGGGGAAACTACGAGCAGTACTTC. This codes for CASSRSGGNYEQYF.